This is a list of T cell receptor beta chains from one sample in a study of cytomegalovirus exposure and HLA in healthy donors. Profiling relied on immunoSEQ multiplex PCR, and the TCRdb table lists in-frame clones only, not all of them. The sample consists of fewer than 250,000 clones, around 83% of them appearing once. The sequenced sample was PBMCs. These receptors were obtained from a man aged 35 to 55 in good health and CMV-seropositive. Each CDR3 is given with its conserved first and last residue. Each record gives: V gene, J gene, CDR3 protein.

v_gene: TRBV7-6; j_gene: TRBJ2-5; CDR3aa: CASSLVPGGVETQYF
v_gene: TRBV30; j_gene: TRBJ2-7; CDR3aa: CAWSRDRGPNEQYF
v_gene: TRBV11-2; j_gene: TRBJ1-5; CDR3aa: CASSRGGAENQPQHF
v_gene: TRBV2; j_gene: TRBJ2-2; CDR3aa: CASVYLGTSVTGELFF
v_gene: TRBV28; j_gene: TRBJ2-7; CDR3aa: CASSSTGTNYEQYF
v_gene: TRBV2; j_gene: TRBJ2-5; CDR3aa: CASDRDGETQYF
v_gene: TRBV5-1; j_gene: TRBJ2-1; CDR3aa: CASSLVGPNYNEQFF
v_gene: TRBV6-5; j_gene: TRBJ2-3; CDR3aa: CASSSNGGRVDTQYF
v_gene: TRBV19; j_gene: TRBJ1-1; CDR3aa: CASSIKNTEAFF
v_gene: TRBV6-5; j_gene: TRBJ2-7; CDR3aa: CASSYERGTYEQYF
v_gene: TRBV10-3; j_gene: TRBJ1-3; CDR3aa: CAISADPGVGGNTIYF
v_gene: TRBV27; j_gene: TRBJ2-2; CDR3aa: CASRLKGAGELFF
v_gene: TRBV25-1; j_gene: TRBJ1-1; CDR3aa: CASSDRWNTEAFF
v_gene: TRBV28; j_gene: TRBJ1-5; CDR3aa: CASSSPGQGAHQPQHF
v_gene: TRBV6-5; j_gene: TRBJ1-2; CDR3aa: CASRRDRVLGGYTF
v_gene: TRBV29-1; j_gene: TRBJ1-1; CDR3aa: CSASGQANTEAFF
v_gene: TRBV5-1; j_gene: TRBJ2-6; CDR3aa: CASSLAGDSSSGANVLTF
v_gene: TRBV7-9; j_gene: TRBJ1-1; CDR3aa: CASSLLGGTEAFF
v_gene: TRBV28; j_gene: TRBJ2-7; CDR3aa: CASSRTDLRYEQYF
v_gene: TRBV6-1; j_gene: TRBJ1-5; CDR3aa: CASSEAPRQTNQPQHF
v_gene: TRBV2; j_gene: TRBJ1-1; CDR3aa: CASRASQGAPEAFF
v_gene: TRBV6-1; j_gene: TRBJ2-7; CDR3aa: CASSPRLANYEQYF
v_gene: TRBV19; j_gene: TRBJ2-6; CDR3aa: CASSSQDSSGANGLTF